The TCR beta chain under discussion was sequenced for a study of blood T cell repertoires in COVID-19. Study overall: Italy, Spain and the United States were the sources of the convalescent and acute COVID-19 samples.

This clone was seen a single time. Participants were placed into cohorts based on the clinical history they reported. How the authors handled the data: Estimation of nucleated cell counts relied on the amplification of reference gene primers. Libraries were prepared by immunoSEQ multiplex PCR; TCRdb keeps only in-frame clonotypes and omits some of them. V, J and clone size were drawn from that table, and D and trimming were deduced from the DNA. The profile shows fewer than 250,000 clones, about nine tenths of them singletons. The CDR3 totals 13 residues. The ends were cut back, 2 bases at V and 4 bases at J, with 8 bases in the middle. Germline CDR1 and CDR2: MGHRA and YSYEKL.

The sequence was obtained from a woman aged 25-40 years with acute COVID-19. Sequencing input: PBMCs or T cells enriched from blood (not recorded which). J is TRBJ1-1 and V is TRBV4-1; D is unclear. The CDR3 sequence is CASSQRQRTEAFF. CDR3 DNA: TGCGCCAGCAGCCAACGTCAGCGCACTGAAGCTTTCTTT.